This passage covers 27 T cell receptor beta chains from one sample sequenced in a study of blood T cells in healthy people across ages. For the second PCR, which ran for about 6 to 12 cycles, a sample-barcoded 5' primer and a J-beta primer mix were used. TCRdb analysed the 5' RACE reads with MiXCR anew, one entry per CDR3 protein. The data show some 290,000 distinct CDR3 sequences, with around 30% seen just once and 29% held by the top ten. The sequenced sample consisted of blood. The receptors come from a woman aged 70-85 years in good health.

V usage is TRBV6-1 and J usage is TRBJ2-3; D unresolved. The ends were cut back, 7 bases at V and 5 bases at J, with 4 bases in the middle. Germline V lookup: CDR1 MNHNS, CDR2 SASEGT. This CDR3 has 10 amino acids. In DNA, the CDR3 is TGTGCCAGCACCGAAGATACGCAGTATTTT. Its translation is CASTEDTQYF.

The rearrangement uses TRBV6-1 and TRBJ2-6; 9 positions agree with TRBD1. In germline, CDR1 is MNHNS, CDR2 SASEGT. This CDR3 contains 15 residues. Germline trimming cut 4 bases from V and 6 bases from J; bases unmatched to any gene: 4. Here the CDR3 reads CASSGDRAMANVLTF. DNA for the CDR3: TGTGCCAGCAGTGGGGACAGGGCGATGGCCAACGTCCTGACTTTC.

The chain combines TRBV7-2 with TRBJ2-3, with D tentatively TRBD2 (5 bases). CDR3 size: 14 residues. Trimming shortened V by 1 base and J by 4 bases, and 9 bases separated the two germline ends. Germline loops: CDR1 SGHTA, CDR2 FQGNSA. CDR3 in DNA: TGTGCCAGCAGCTTAGGAGGGCAGGCAGATACGCAGTATTTT. Its translation is CASSLGGQADTQYF.

The V and J genes are TRBV12-3 or TRBV12-4 and TRBJ2-7; 11 bases align to TRBD2. This CDR3 has 15 amino acids. Losses at the gene ends were 7 bases for V and 4 bases for J; bases not matched to a gene: 9. CDR3 loop: CASKISTSGTYEQYF. CDR3 bases: TGTGCCAGCAAAATCTCGACTAGCGGGACATACGAGCAGTACTTC.

This clonotype was detected only a few times. The V and J genes are TRBV5-6 and TRBJ2-1, with TRBD2 matching over 10 bases. This CDR3 is 17 amino acids long. The ends lost 0 bases at V and 4 bases at J; junction bases unmatched: 7. Germline V gene lookup returns CDR1 SGHDT and CDR2 YYEEEE. As DNA, the CDR3 is TGTGCCAGCAGCTTGGGGGCTAGCGGGAGCCCTTACAATGAGCAGTTCTTC. This encodes CASSLGASGSPYNEQFF.

This chain joins TRBV25-1 and TRBJ2-3, with D possibly being TRBD1 (6 bases). The CDR3 extends over 14 amino acids. V lost 2 bases to trimming and J lost 15 bases, with 21 bases between them. Germline loops: CDR1 MGHDK, CDR2 SYGVNS. Here the CDR3 DNA reads TGTGCCAGCAGTGAAAGCAGGGGCCGGCCATATAGATATTTT. The encoded protein is CASSESRGRPYRYF.

The chain has TRBV7-9 and TRBJ2-5, with D possibly called TRBD1 or TRBD2 (5 bases each). Germline values: CDR1 SEHNR, CDR2 FQNEAQ (reference sequence). Trimming shortened V by 4 bases and J by 0 bases, and 9 bases separated the two germline ends. This CDR3 contains 14 residues. CDR3 DNA: TGTGCCAGCAGCTCAATGGGACACCAAGAGACCCAGTACTTC. Its translation is CASSSMGHQETQYF.

This clonotype was found a few times. V is TRBV20-1 and J is TRBJ2-5; 10 bases are a match to TRBD1. The DNA end lines up better with TRBJ2-7; the J call may be wrong. The CDR3 loop spans 13 amino acids. From germline, CDR1 is DFQATT and CDR2 SNEGSKA (reference sequence). CDR3 coding DNA: TGCAGTGTCACCGGGACAGGGGTTTACGAGCAGTACTTC. The encoded protein is CSVTGTGVYEQYF.

The table lists this clonotype with a few counts. The chain employs TRBV28 and TRBJ2-5; TRBD2 matches at 7 bases. The DNA end favors TRBJ2-1, so the J call may be wrong. CDR1 is MDHEN, CDR2 SYDVKM, per germline. This CDR3 has 13 residues. The CDR3 DNA reads TGTGCCAGCAGTTTCGGGACTATCAATGAGCAGTTCTTC. Translated: CASSFGTINEQFF.

J is TRBJ2-5 and V is TRBV4-1, with D possibly being TRBD1 (5 bases). CDR1 and CDR2 (germline): MGHRA, YSYEKL. The CDR3 spans 15 residues. V was pared by 1 base and J by 2 bases, with 11 bases between. This CDR3 reads CASSQGSGPQETQYF. The DNA for the CDR3 is TGCGCCAGCAGCCAAGGATCAGGGCCTCAAGAGACCCAGTACTTC.

This clonotype has a single count. V and J are TRBV11-2 and TRBJ2-1, with 7 bases fitting TRBD2. The tail of the sequence fits TRBJ2-5 better, so the J call may be wrong. This CDR3 has 13 amino acids. Germline CDR1 is SGHAT and CDR2 is FQNNGV. CDR3 amino acids: CASSIAGLETQYF. In DNA, the CDR3 is TGTGCCAGCAGCATAGCGGGTCTAGAGACCCAGTACTTC.

This sequence joins TRBV7-2 and TRBJ2-3; 11 bases match TRBD2. Trimming cost V 1 base and J 0 bases; bases outside gene matches: 6. The CDR3 has 18 amino acids. From germline, CDR1 is SGHTA and CDR2 FQGNSA. The CDR3 DNA follows: TGTGCCAGCAGCTTAGGACTAGCGGGGAGTTTTAGCACAGATACGCAGTATTTT. It codes for CASSLGLAGSFSTDTQYF. The full variable domain, with the rest looked up from reference TRBV7-2 and TRBJ2-3, is GAGVSQSPSNKVTEKGKDVELRCDPISGHTALYWYRQSLGQGLEFLIYFQGNSAPDKSGLPSDRFSAERTGGSVSTLTIQRTQQEDSAVYLCASSLGLAGSFSTDTQYFGPGTRLTVL.

The chain has TRBV5-5 and TRBJ2-7, with D perhaps TRBD1 (5 bases). Germline CDR1 SGHKS, CDR2 YYEKEE (reference sequence). Trimming took off 3 bases at V and 6 bases at J, with 13 bases between the two ends. The length of the CDR3 is 13 residues. The CDR3 loop reads CASSSLGRTEQYF. CDR3 sequence (DNA): TGTGCCAGCAGCTCTCTGGGGCGGACCGAGCAGTACTTC.

Only a few counts were recorded for this clonotype. The rearrangement uses TRBV5-1 and TRBJ2-5; D perhaps matches TRBD2 (5 bases). The CDR3 sequence is 14 residues long. The V gene lost 2 bases and the J gene lost 2 bases, with 10 bases spanning the gap. Germline V gene data show CDR1 as SGHRS and CDR2 as YFSETQ. The CDR3 spells CASSFNPGQETQYF. The CDR3 DNA reads TGCGCCAGCAGCTTTAATCCGGGGCAAGAGACCCAGTACTTC.

This clonotype came up once. The gene calls are TRBV2 and TRBJ2-1; no clear D. The last part of the DNA fits TRBJ2-5 better; the J call may be wrong. Looked up from germline, CDR1 is SNHLY and CDR2 is FYNNEI. The CDR3 covers 15 residues. The CDR3 nucleotides are TGTGCCAGCAGTCCGGGTAGCAGCCCTGCGGAGACCCAGTACTTC. This translates into CASSPGSSPAETQYF.

Remarks on this clonotype: Compared with germline, one end of the junction differs, possibly owing to a read error. The rearrangement links TRBV3-1 to TRBJ2-5; D is uncertain. From germline, CDR1 is LGHDT and CDR2 YNNKEL (reference sequence). This CDR3 has 13 residues. Here the CDR3 reads CASSQDGPSGSFF. CDR3 DNA: TGTGCCAGCAGCCAAGATGGGCCTAGTGGCTCGTTCTTC.

The chain has TRBV29-1 and TRBJ1-2; D gene unclear. V was pared by 7 bases and J by 9 bases, with 24 bases between. The CDR3 is made up of 14 amino acids. Germline V gives CDR1 SQVTM, CDR2 ANQGSEA. The CDR3 protein is CSAGEEQRGYSYTF. The DNA for the CDR3 is TGCAGCGCAGGAGAGGAACAGCGGGGATATAGCTACACCTTC.

This clonotype occurred a few times. The chain joins TRBV15 to TRBJ2-1; tentatively, D is TRBD1 (7 bases). This CDR3 region has 15 residues. The V end was cut by 5 bases, the J end by 1 base, with 12 bases between. Germline CDR1 is LNHNV and CDR2 is YYDKDF (reference sequence). CDR3 in amino acids: CATSGGTASYNEQFF. Written as DNA, the CDR3 is TGTGCCACCAGCGGCGGGACAGCGTCCTACAATGAGCAGTTCTTC. The whole variable domain, filled in from reference TRBV15 and TRBJ2-1, reads DAMVIQNPRYQVTQFGKPVTLSCSQTLNHNVMYWYQQKSSQAPKLLFHYYDKDFNNEADTPDNFQSRRPNTSFCFLDIRSPGLGDTAMYLCATSGGTASYNEQFFGPGTRLTVL.

Notes on this clonotype: The junction differs from germline at one of its ends, possibly a read error. The chain carries TRBV4-3 and TRBJ2-1, with D hard to call. Germline assignment: CDR1 LGHNA and CDR2 YSLEER. This CDR3 spans 17 amino acids. CDR3: CASSQVYTTSSYNEQLF. CDR3 sequence (DNA): TGCGCCAGCAGCCAAGTCTACACCACGAGCTCGTACAATGAGCAGCTCTTC.

This clonotype has more than one count but fewer than ten. The V call is TRBV9, the J call TRBJ2-3; weak D call: TRBD2 (5 bases). CDR1 and CDR2 from the germline V gene are SGDLS and YYNGEE. V was clipped by 1 base and J by 9 bases, with 12 bases between them. This CDR3 has 13 residues. The chain's CDR3 is CASSVKGPGTQYF. The DNA for the CDR3 is TGTGCCAGCAGCGTAAAAGGGCCGGGGACGCAGTATTTT.

The genes are TRBV20-1 and TRBJ2-7; D might be TRBD1 or TRBD2, each matching 5 bases. Germline-derived CDR1 and CDR2 are DFQATT and SNEGSKA (reference sequence). The ends were cut back, 6 bases at V and 7 bases at J, with 22 bases in the middle. This CDR3 region has 14 residues. The CDR3 protein is CSAYIRGRDKEQYF. The CDR3 bases are TGCAGTGCATACATTAGGGGACGAGATAAGGAGCAGTACTTC.

V is TRBV13 and J is TRBJ2-7; 7 bases agree with TRBD1. The J segment lost 4 bases and the V segment lost 5 bases, leaving 14 bases of the junction unmatched. Germline CDR1 and CDR2: PRHDT and FYEKMQ (reference sequence). The length of the CDR3 is 16 residues. CDR3 nucleotides: TGTGCCAGCAGCCTCAGTGTTGGGACAGAGACATACGAGCAGTACTTC. Its protein is CASSLSVGTETYEQYF.

The sample holds many counts of this clonotype. The chain carries TRBV6-5 and TRBJ2-2; 9 positions match TRBD1. This CDR3 comprises 16 residues. The germline CDR1 and CDR2 sequences are MNHEY and SVGAGI. V shed 5 bases, J shed 4 bases, and the junction held 8 bases outside the gene matches. The chain's CDR3 is CASSKGQGGGTGELFF. CDR3 sequence (DNA): TGTGCCAGCAGTAAGGGACAGGGCGGCGGCACCGGGGAGCTGTTTTTT.

This clonotype was recorded a few times. A junction end diverges from the germline sequence, so it may reflect a read error. The V call is TRBV7-2, the J call TRBJ1-3; unclear D gene. CDR3 length: 12 residues. The germline V gene encodes CDR1 SGHTA and CDR2 FQGNSA. CDR3: CASGLNGNTIYF. CDR3 in DNA: TGTGCCAGCGGCTTAAATGGAAACACCATATATTTT.

This clonotype has more than one count but fewer than ten. V usage is TRBV27 and J usage is TRBJ2-7; perhaps D is TRBD1 or TRBD2 (5 bases each). Trimming took 5 bases from V and 3 from J, leaving 11 bases between them. In germline, CDR1 is MNHEY, CDR2 SMNVEV (reference sequence). The CDR3 spans 13 residues. The CDR3, as DNA: TGTGCCAGCAGTCCCCGGGACGGCTACGAGCAGTACTTC. Translation: CASSPRDGYEQYF.

This clonotype was seen a few times. V is TRBV18 and J is TRBJ2-2, with 12 bases identical to TRBD1. The CDR3 loop spans 17 amino acids. After removal of 3 bases from V and 5 bases from J, the junction contained 7 bases not matched to a gene. CDR1 and CDR2 (germline): KGHSH, LQKENI. DNA for the CDR3: TGTGCCAGCTCACCGGGACAGGGGGCATCAAGAACCGGGGAGCTGTTTTTT. Residues: CASSPGQGASRTGELFF.

This clonotype turned up a few times. One end of the junction is discordant with germline, which a read error may explain. The genes are TRBV6-1 and TRBJ1-2; no clear D. Looked up from germline, CDR1 is MNHNS and CDR2 is SASEGT. This CDR3 contains 14 residues. CDR3 DNA sequence: TGTGCCAGCAGTCCCTACCAGGCAGACTATGACTACACCTTC. Its translation: CASSPYQADYDYTF.